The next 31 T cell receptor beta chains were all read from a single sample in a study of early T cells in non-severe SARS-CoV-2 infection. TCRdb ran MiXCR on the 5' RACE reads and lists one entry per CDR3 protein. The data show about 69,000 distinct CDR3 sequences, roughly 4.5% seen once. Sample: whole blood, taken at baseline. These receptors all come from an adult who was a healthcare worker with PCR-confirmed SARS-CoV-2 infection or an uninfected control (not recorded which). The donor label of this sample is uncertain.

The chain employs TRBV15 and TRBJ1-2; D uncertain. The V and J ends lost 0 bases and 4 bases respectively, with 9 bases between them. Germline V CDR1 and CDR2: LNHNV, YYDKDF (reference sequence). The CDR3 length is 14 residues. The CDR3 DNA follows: TGTGCCACCAGCAGAGATCACGGCCGCTATGGCTACACCTTC. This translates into CATSRDHGRYGYTF.

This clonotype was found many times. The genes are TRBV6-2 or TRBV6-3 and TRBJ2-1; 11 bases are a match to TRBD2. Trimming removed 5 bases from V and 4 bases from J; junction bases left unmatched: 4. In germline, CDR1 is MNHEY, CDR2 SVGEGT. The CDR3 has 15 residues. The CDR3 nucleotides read TGTGCCAGCAGTATAGCGGGGGGGTCTTACAATGAGCAGTTCTTC. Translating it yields CASSIAGGSYNEQFF.

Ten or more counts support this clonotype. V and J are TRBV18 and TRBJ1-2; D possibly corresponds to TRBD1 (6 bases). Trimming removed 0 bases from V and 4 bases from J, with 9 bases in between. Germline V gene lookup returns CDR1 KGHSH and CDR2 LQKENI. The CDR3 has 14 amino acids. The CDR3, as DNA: TGTGCCAGCTCACCACCGGGGGGCGGCTATGGCTACACCTTC. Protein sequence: CASSPPGGGYGYTF.

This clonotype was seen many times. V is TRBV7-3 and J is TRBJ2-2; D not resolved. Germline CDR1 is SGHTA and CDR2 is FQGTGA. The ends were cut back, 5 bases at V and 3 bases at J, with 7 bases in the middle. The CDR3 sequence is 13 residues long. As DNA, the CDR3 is TGTGCCAGCAGCCAAGTTGACACCGGGGAGCTGTTTTTT. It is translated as CASSQVDTGELFF.

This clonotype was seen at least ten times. The CDR3 sequence is CSVEQGMNTEAFF. The CDR3 region has the DNA TGCAGCGTTGAACAGGGAATGAACACTGAAGCTTTCTTT. The V call is TRBV29-1, the J call TRBJ1-1; D is possibly TRBD1 (5 bases). Germline values: CDR1 SQVTM, CDR2 ANQGSEA. The V gene lost 2 bases and the J gene lost 0 bases, with 7 bases spanning the gap. This CDR3 has 13 amino acids.

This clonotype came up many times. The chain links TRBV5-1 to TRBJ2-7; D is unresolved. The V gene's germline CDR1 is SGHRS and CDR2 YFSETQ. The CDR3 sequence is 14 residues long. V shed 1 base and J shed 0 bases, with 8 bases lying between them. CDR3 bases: TGCGCCAGCAGCTTGCGAGTAGGCTCCTACGAGCAGTACTTC. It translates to CASSLRVGSYEQYF.

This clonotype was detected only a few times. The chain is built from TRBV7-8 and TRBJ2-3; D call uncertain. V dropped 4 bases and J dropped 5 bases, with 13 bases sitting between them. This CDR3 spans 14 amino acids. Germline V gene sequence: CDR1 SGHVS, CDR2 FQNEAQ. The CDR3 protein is CASSSRTRRDTQYF. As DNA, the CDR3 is TGTGCCAGCAGCTCCAGGACGAGGCGAGATACGCAGTATTTT.

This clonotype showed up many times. The CDR3, as DNA: TGCAGTGCTAGAGGGGACAGGGCGATAGATACGCAGTATTTT. Amino acids: CSARGDRAIDTQYF. The V and J genes are TRBV20-1 and TRBJ2-3; 9 bases agree with TRBD1. The CDR3 totals 14 residues. Germline V gene sequence: CDR1 DFQATT, CDR2 SNEGSKA (reference sequence). Losses at the gene ends were 1 base for V and 5 bases for J; bases not matched to a gene: 4.

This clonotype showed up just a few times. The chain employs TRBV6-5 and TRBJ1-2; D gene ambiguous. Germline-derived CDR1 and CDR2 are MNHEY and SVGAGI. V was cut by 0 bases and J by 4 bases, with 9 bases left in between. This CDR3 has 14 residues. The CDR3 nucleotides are TGTGCCAGCAGTTACTCGATCCACTTCTATGGCTACACCTTC. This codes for CASSYSIHFYGYTF.

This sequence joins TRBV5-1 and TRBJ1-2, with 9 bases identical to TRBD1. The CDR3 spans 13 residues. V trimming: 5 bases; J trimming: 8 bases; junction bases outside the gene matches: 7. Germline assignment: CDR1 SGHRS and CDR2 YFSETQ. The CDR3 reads CASSRDREMGYTF. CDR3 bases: TGCGCCAGCAGTCGGGACAGGGAAATGGGCTACACCTTC.

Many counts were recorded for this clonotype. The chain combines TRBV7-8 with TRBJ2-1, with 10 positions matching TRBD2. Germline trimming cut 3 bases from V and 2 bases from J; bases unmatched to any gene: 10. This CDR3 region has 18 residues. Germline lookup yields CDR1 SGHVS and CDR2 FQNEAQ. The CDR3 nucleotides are TGTGCCAGCAGCTTGGAGATAGCGGGGGGTATCACCTACAATGAGCAGTTCTTC. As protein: CASSLEIAGGITYNEQFF.

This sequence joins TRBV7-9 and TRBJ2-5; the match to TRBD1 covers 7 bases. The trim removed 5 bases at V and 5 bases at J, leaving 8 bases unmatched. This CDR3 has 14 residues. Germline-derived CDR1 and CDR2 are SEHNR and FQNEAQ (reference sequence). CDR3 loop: CASSPGTGVETQYF. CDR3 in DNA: TGTGCCAGCAGCCCCGGCACAGGGGTGGAGACCCAGTACTTC.

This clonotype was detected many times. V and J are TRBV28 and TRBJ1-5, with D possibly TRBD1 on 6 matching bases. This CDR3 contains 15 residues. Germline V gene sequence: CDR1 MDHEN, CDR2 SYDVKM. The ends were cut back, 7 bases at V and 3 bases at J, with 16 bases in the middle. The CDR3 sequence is CASNYLGAINQPQHF. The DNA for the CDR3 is TGTGCCAGCAATTACCTGGGGGCTATCAATCAGCCCCAGCATTTT. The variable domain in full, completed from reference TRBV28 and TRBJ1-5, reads DVKVTQSSRYLVKRTGEKVFLECVQDMDHENMFWYRQDPGLGLRLIYFSYDVKMKEKGDIPEGYSVSREKKERFSLILESASTNQTSMYLCASNYLGAINQPQHFGDGTRLSIL.

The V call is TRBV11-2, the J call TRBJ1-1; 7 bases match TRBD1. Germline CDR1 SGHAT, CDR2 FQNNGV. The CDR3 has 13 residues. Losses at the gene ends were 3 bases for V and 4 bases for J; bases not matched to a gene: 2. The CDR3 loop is CASSFGTATEAFF. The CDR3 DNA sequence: TGTGCCAGCAGCTTCGGGACAGCCACTGAAGCTTTCTTT.

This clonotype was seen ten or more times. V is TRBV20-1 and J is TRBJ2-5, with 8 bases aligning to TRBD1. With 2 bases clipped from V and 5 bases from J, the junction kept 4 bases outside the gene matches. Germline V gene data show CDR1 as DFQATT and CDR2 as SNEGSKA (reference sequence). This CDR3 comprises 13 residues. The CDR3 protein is CSARQGAAETQYF. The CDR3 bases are TGCAGTGCTAGACAGGGGGCCGCGGAGACCCAGTACTTC.

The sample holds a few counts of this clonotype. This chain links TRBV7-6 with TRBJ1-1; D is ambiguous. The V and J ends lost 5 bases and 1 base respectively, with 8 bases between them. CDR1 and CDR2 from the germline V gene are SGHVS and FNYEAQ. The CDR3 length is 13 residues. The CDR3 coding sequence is TGTGCCAGCAGCCCCCTGGAGAACACTGAAGCTTTCTTT. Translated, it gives CASSPLENTEAFF.

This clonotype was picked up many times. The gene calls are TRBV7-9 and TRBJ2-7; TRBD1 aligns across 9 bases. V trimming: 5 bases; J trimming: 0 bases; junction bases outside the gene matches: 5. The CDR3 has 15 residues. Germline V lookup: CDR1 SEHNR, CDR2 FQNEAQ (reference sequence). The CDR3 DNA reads TGTGCCAGCAGCAACCGGGACAGGGCCTCCTACGAGCAGTACTTC. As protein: CASSNRDRASYEQYF.

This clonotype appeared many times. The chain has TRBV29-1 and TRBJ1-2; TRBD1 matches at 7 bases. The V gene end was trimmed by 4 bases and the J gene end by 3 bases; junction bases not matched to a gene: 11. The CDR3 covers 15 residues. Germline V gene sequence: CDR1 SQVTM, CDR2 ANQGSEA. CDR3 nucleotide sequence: TGCAGCGTTGTCCCACCGGGACAGCAGGACTATGGCTACACCTTC. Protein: CSVVPPGQQDYGYTF.

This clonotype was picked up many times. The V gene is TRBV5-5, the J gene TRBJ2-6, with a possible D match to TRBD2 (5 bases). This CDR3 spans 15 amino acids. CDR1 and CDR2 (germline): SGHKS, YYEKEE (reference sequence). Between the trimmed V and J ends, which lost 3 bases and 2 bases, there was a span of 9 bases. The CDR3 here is CASSSPGAGANVLTF. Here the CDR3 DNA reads TGTGCCAGCAGCTCACCCGGGGCTGGGGCCAACGTCCTGACTTTC.

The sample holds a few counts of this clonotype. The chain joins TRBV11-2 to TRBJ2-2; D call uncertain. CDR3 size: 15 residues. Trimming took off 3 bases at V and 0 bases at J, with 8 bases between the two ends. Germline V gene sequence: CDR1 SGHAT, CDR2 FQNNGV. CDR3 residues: CASSFSQPNTGELFF. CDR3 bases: TGTGCCAGCAGCTTTTCCCAGCCGAACACCGGGGAGCTGTTTTTT.

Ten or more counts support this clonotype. CDR3 DNA sequence: TGTGCCAGCAGTTTGGAGGGACGCGAGCAGTACTTC. It yields the protein CASSLEGREQYF. The rearrangement uses TRBV27 and TRBJ2-7, with D tentatively TRBD2 (6 bases). Germline lookup yields CDR1 MNHEY and CDR2 SMNVEV (reference sequence). This CDR3 comprises 12 residues. Trimming shortened V by 3 bases and J by 6 bases, and 9 bases separated the two germline ends.

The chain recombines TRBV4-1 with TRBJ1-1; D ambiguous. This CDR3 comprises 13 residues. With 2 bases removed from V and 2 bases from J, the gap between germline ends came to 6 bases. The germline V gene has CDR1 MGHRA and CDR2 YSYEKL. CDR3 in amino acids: CASSQPDNTEAFF. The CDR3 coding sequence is TGCGCCAGCAGCCAACCGGATAACACTGAAGCTTTCTTT.

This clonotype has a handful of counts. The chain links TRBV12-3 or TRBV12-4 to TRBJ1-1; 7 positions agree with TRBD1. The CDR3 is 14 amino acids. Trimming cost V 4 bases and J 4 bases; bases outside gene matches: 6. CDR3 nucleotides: TGTGCCAGCAGTTACAGGGGAGGTAGCACTGAAGCTTTCTTT. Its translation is CASSYRGGSTEAFF.

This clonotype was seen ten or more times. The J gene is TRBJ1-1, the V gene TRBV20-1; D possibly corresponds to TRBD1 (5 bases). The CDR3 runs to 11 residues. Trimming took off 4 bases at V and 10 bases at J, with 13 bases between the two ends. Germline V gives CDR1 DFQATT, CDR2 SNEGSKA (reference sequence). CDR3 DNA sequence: TGCAGTGCTACGGGTAGTCAGGGAGCTTTCTTT. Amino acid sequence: CSATGSQGAFF.

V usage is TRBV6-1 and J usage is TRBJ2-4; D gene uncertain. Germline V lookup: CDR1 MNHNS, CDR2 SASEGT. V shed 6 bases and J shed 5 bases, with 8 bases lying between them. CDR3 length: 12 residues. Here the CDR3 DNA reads TGTGCCAGCAGACCCCAGGAAAACATTCAGTACTTC. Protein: CASRPQENIQYF.

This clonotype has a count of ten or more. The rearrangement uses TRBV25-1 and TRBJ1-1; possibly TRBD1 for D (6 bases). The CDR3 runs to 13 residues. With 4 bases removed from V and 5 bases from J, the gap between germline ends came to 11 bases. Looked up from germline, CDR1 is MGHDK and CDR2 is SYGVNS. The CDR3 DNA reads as TGTGCCAGCAGTGGTACAGGGAGGACTGAAGCTTTCTTT. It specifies CASSGTGRTEAFF. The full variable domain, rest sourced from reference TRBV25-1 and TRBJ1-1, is EADIYQTPRYLVIGTGKKITLECSQTMGHDKMYWYQQDPGMELHLIHYSYGVNSTEKGDLSSESTVSRIRTEHFPLTLESARPSHTSQYLCASSGTGRTEAFFGQGTRLTVV.

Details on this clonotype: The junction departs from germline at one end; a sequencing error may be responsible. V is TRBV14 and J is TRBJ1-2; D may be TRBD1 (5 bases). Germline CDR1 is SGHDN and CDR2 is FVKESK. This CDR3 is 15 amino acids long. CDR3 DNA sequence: TGTGCCAGCAGCTCTGACAGTCCGACCATCTATGGCTTCACCTTC. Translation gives CASSSDSPTIYGFTF.

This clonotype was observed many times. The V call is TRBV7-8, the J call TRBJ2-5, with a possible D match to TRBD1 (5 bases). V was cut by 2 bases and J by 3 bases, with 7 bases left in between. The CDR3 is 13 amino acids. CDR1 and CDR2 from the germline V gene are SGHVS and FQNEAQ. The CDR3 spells CASSLPREETQYF. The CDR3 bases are TGTGCCAGCAGCTTACCCAGGGAAGAGACCCAGTACTTC.

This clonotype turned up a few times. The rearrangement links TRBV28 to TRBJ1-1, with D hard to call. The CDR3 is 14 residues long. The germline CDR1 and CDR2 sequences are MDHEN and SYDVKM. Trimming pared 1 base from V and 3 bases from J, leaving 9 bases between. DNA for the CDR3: TGTGCCAGCAGTTTATATGAATTTGACACTGAAGCTTTCTTT. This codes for CASSLYEFDTEAFF.

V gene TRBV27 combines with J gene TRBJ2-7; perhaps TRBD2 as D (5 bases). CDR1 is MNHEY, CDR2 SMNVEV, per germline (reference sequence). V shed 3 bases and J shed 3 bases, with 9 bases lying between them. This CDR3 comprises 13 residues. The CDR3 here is CASSLSGNYEQYF. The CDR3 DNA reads TGTGCCAGCAGTTTGTCGGGGAACTACGAGCAGTACTTC.

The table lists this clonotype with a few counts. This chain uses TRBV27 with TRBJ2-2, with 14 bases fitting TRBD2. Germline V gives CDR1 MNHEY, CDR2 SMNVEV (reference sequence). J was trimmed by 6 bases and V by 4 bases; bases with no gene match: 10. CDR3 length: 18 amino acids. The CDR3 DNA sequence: TGTGCCAGCAGTTCCGTAACGGGACTAGCGGGGGCACCCGGGGAGCTGTTTTTT. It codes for CASSSVTGLAGAPGELFF.